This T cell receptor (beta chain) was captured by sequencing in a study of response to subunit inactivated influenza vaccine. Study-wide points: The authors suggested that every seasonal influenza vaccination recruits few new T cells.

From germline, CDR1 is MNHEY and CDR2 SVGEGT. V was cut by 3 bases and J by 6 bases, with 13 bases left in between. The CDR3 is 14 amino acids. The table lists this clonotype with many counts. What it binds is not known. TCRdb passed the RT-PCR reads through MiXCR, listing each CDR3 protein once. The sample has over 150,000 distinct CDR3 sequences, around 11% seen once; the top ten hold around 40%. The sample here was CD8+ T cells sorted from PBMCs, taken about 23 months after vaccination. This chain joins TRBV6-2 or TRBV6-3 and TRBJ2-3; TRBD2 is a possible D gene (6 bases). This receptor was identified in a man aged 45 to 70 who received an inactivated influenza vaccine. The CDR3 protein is CASSYWSGGDTQYF. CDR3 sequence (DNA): TGTGCCAGCAGTTATTGGAGTGGAGGGGATACGCAGTATTTT.